The clone carrying this T cell receptor beta chain occurred once. The source of the sample is a study of blood T cell repertoires in COVID-19. Study-level background: Acute and convalescent COVID-19 specimens originated in the United States, Italy and Spain.

Trimming cost V 5 bases and J 12 bases; bases outside gene matches: 6. The germline V gene has CDR1 MNHEY and CDR2 SMNVEV (reference sequence). There are 14 residues in the CDR3. Original methodology: Scientists estimated how many nucleated cells there were by amplifying reference gene primers. Sequencing used immunoSEQ multiplex PCR; TCRdb keeps in-frame clones, though not all of them. V and J calls and clone size are given by that table; D and trimming were obtained from the DNA. The table has 250,000 to 300,000 clones, roughly four fifths seen once; the top ten hold less than 5.5%. Residents of approximately 25 US areas, aged roughly 18 to 95 years, made up the participants.

Material for sequencing was PBMCs or T cells enriched from blood (not recorded which). This receptor was obtained from a man in his forties or fifties who had been exposed to COVID-19. The chain links TRBV27 to TRBJ2-3; 15 bases match TRBD2. CDR3 bases: TGTGCCAGCAGTCCGGGGACTAGCGGGAGGTTTCAGTATTTT. Its translation is CASSPGTSGRFQYF.